Sequencing of this T cell receptor beta chain was carried out in a study of cytomegalovirus exposure and HLA in healthy donors. Turning to the study itself: Assignment to the Caucasian-associated ancestry cluster applied to more than 75% of the 350 to 500 genotyped donors.

The PCR was carried out with 60 Vbeta primers and 13 Jbeta primers. Produced via immunoSEQ multiplex PCR; TCRdb's table is partial and in-frame only. The sample shows 100,000 to 150,000 clones, roughly 88% of them seen only once. In the case of this clone: No antigen is known for it.

This CDR3 has 15 amino acids. In germline, CDR1 is LNHDA, CDR2 SQIVND (reference sequence). V was clipped by 5 bases and J by 2 bases, with 15 bases between them. Study-level results: Immune exposure information comprised only CMV serostatus. Another analysis was done later, and it associated 16,951 TCR beta sequences with HLA alleles at 0.05 false discovery rate. Reportedly, TCR beta sequences accurately predicted HLA-A and HLA-B alleles in most subjects.

Sequencing was carried out using PBMCs. The receptor's source is a man aged 50-59 years in good health and CMV-seronegative. The rearrangement uses TRBV19 and TRBJ2-5, with D maybe TRBD1 (6 bases). CDR3 DNA sequence: TGTGCCAGTAGTCCAGACAGGACAGCTCAAGAGACCCAGTACTTC. Encoded protein: CASSPDRTAQETQYF.